The source of this T cell receptor beta chain is a study of blood T cell repertoires in COVID-19. Germline CDR1 reads SEHNR; CDR2 reads FQNEAQ (reference sequence). This CDR3 spans 14 amino acids. V lost 8 bases, J lost 0 bases, and 3 bases stayed unmatched. Sequencing was performed with immunoSEQ multiplex PCR; in TCRdb, only in-frame clones are kept and a portion is missing. The sample lists 390,000 or so clones; 75% to 90% were seen once. This clone was observed a single time. Individuals drawn from around 24 US areas were about 18 to 90 years old. Cohort placement rested on clinical history that participants reported themselves. Symptom resolution, clearance, or two negative PCRs marked donors in Cohort 3 as recovered.

The rearrangement links TRBV7-9 to TRBJ1-4, with TRBD1 identical over 7 bases. The material sequenced was PBMCs or T cells enriched from blood (not recorded which). The origin of this receptor is a young man who had recovered from COVID-19. The CDR3 DNA reads TGTGCCAGCCAAGGGGGCGCAACTAATGAAAAACTGTTTTTT. This codes for CASQGGATNEKLFF.